The T cell receptor (beta chain) under discussion was sequenced for a study of blood T cells in healthy people across ages (dated by TCRdb to between 2015 and 2017). About the investigation overall: In model experiments, roughly one uniquely barcoded TCR beta cDNA molecule per two T cells was captured by template switching. Using deep sequencing normalized with unique cDNA molecular identifiers, the study measured how TCR beta repertoire diversity changes with age. The donors were split into four age groups: young (average around 15 years), middle-aged (39), aged (around 67) and long-lived (82). To avoid experimental bias, donors of different ages were distributed randomly across sequencing lanes. Two additional independent replicas of 1 million unique cDNA reads from the same blood draw were analyzed for two donors (one aged 18 to 30 and one aged 80 or older).

Broad study findings and their caveats: Estimates of total diversity based on one million sequenced T cells were regarded as lower bounds and as underestimates. Since profiling was done on bulk unsorted PBMCs, naive and antigen-experienced compartments could not be conclusively compared. Observed TCR beta diversity correlated strongly with the percentage of naive T cells measured by flow cytometry. As age increased, observed TCR beta diversity per million T cells dropped in a roughly linear way, and a significant reduction was already evident by age 40. Compared with the aged group, the long-lived group had more naive CD4+ T cells, fewer expanded clones and increased TCR diversity, a pattern suggesting age selection. Because the CMV infection status of the donors was unknown, age-related changes in expanded clonotypes may potentially have been confounded.

Libraries came from 5' RACE. These reads were obtained on an Illumina HiSeq 2500. A second 7 to 11 cycle PCR used a sample-barcoded 5' primer and a J-beta primer mix. A unique molecular identifier was introduced onto each TCR beta cDNA molecule by a template-switch 5' adaptor carrying 12 random nucleotides. Each sample yielded at least 3 million CDR3-containing paired-end reads. First-strand cDNA synthesis was performed from all RNA using the Mint cDNA synthesis kit, with priming by a TRBC-specific oligonucleotide. Following uracil-DNA glycosylase treatment, all cDNA underwent a first 18-cycle PCR with the universal primers M1SS and BC2_uni_R. Per the source publication's procedure: Each sample was normalized by randomly selecting 1 million high-quality reads, each carrying a distinct molecular identifier. Instead of being binned into consensus sequences, reads that shared molecular identifiers were thrown out. MiTCR, set to a Q25 quality threshold and the strictest error-elimination algorithm, was used for CDR3 identification, clonotype clustering and error correction. A nonparametric unseen species model with Euler transformation was used to estimate a lower bound on total TCR beta diversity. TCRdb cleaned the public reads at Q25 with fastp, built clones with MiXCR and kept in-frame beta chains. Rows with one shared CDR3 protein collapse into an entry with the most common genes and DNA. These V and J calls rely on TCRdb rather than the paper's analysis. This sample gives 550,000 to 750,000 distinct CDR3 sequences in total; roughly 21% of them show up just once. The top ten hold 3.6% of the sample.

As encoded in the germline V gene, CDR1 is SGHRS while CDR2 is YFSETQ. The CDR3 starts with the cysteine, ends with the phenylalanine, and has 13 residues. The CDR3 DNA has 39 bases and is translated from base 1. Systemically healthy Caucasian individuals from Russia, 35 to 50 in total and aged roughly 6 to 100 years, were included as donors. Approximately 9.3 milliliters of peripheral blood were drawn from each donor into EDTA-treated Vacutainer tubes. Ficoll-Paque density-gradient centrifugation was used to isolate PBMCs, with at least 6 million obtained per sample. Total RNA was extracted from PBMCs with Trizol reagent, with at least 5.5 micrograms obtained per sample. For every donor, an aliquot of PBMCs went through flow cytometry to measure the percentages of naive CD45RAhigh/CD27high T cells. This clonotype occurred a few times. Its antigen remains undetermined. Base quality data are lacking; no much larger clone is found one base away.

Sequencing used blood. The chain uses TRBV5-1 and TRBJ2-5; TRBD2 matches 7 bases in the middle. The J call may be faulty, since TRBJ2-7 better matches the DNA end. This TCR was sampled from a man in his 70s in good health. The CDR3 has the sequence CASSLGLASEQYF. The DNA sequence reads TGCGCCAGCAGCTTGGGACTAGCCAGCGAGCAGTACTTC.